The source of this TCR beta chain is a study of T cells in Graves' hyperthyroidism and ophthalmopathy. For this clonotype: Antigen specificity is unknown.

TCR beta CDR3 regions were amplified from RNA transcripts. First-round RT-PCR targeting the TCR CDR3 was performed with the HTBI primer set. TCRdb analysed the multiplex PCR reads with MiXCR anew, one entry per CDR3 protein. The sample consists of tens of thousands of distinct CDR3 sequences, approximately 53% of them appearing once. Hyperthyroidism patients were newly diagnosed, had disease duration under 2 months, and were aged 18 to 65 years. Thyroid ultrasound and orbital computed tomography, with clinical symptoms and serum thyroxine and TRAb, informed diagnoses. Study-level findings and limits: Appearing also in blood were most of the thyroid clonotypes expanded above 0.001.

CDR1 SNHLY and CDR2 FYNNEI come from the germline V gene. The CDR3 loop spans 10 amino acids. V was cut by 8 bases and J by 4 bases, with 5 bases left in between. This chain uses TRBV2 with TRBJ1-1; no clear D gene. The sequence came from a man aged 18 to 35 with Graves' hyperthyroidism. The sequenced sample was peripheral blood or thyroid tissue (not recorded which). CDR3 residues: CASGFTEAFF. DNA for the CDR3: TGTGCCAGCGGGTTCACTGAAGCTTTCTTT.